Listed below are T cell receptor beta chains from one sample, sequenced in a study of immune characterization of retroperitoneal liposarcoma. In TCRdb, the PCR reads were re-called with MiXCR into one record per CDR3 protein. The sample lists under 11,000 distinct CDR3 sequences, roughly 53% occurring once. Sequenced: tumor tissue. The receptors come from a female donor with retroperitoneal liposarcoma. Each CDR3 is given with its conserved first and last residue. Fields, in order: V gene, D gene, J gene, clone size, CDR3 DNA, CDR3 protein. The D gene is left open where the match is weak. The size entry is marked missing in some rows and otherwise reads once, few, many or a size class.

V: TRBV6-8
D: NA
J: TRBJ1-6
size: few
DNA: TGTGCCAGCAGTTACATCATGGGGGGCGGCTCACCCCTCCACTTT
CDR3: CASSYIMGGGSPLHF

V: TRBV7-2
D: NA
J: TRBJ1-2
size: few
DNA: TGTGCCAGCAGCTCCCAGGGTTATGGCTACACCTTC
CDR3: CASSSQGYGYTF

V: TRBV6-8
D: NA
J: TRBJ2-6
size: NA
DNA: TGTGCCAGTCAGGATAACTCCCTTTCTGGGGCCAACGTCCTGACTTTC
CDR3: CASQDNSLSGANVLTF

V: TRBV6-1
D: NA
J: TRBJ2-7
size: NA
DNA: TGTGCCAGCACCGACGGGGCGGGGGCTCCCTACGAGCAGTACTTC
CDR3: CASTDGAGAPYEQYF

V: TRBV6-1
D: TRBD1
J: TRBJ2-3
size: few
DNA: TGTGCCAGCAGTAGACAGGGGGCCCCAGATACGCAGTATTTT
CDR3: CASSRQGAPDTQYF

V: TRBV6-1
D: NA
J: TRBJ2-1
size: medium-sized
DNA: TGTGCCAGCAGTGAAGTCAGAGGGGATGAGCAGTTCTTC
CDR3: CASSEVRGDEQFF

V: TRBV11-2
D: NA
J: TRBJ2-1
size: NA
DNA: TGTGCCAGCAGCTCAAAGGTTTACGAGCAGTTCTTC
CDR3: CASSSKVYEQFF

V: TRBV7-6
D: NA
J: TRBJ2-1
size: few
DNA: TGTGCCAGCAGCCCCCCACTAGATACCTACGAGCAGTTCTTC
CDR3: CASSPPLDTYEQFF

V: TRBV6-1
D: NA
J: TRBJ1-6
size: NA
DNA: TGTGCCAGCAGGACCCGGGTAGGGAATTCACCCCTCCACTTT
CDR3: CASRTRVGNSPLHF

V: TRBV7-2
D: NA
J: TRBJ1-4
size: medium-sized
DNA: TGTGCCAGCAGCCGCTCCCGTAATGAAAAACTGTTTTTT
CDR3: CASSRSRNEKLFF

V: TRBV6-5
D: TRBD1
J: TRBJ2-3
size: NA
DNA: TGTGCCAGCAGTTACGGGACAGGGGGCGTTTTTTTGGATACGCAGTATTTT
CDR3: CASSYGTGGVFLDTQYF

V: TRBV27
D: TRBD2
J: TRBJ2-7
size: NA
DNA: TGTGCCAGCAGACCCGGGACTAGCGGGAGTCCCAACGAGCAGTACTTC
CDR3: CASRPGTSGSPNEQYF

V: TRBV27
D: NA
J: TRBJ2-1
size: NA
DNA: TGTGCCAGCAGTGCTACCCTCAGCTCAAGGTTACGGAATGAGCAGTTCTTC
CDR3: CASSATLSSRLRNEQFF

V: TRBV7-2
D: TRBD2
J: TRBJ2-1
size: NA
DNA: TGTGCCAGCAACAAGGGGCGGGAGGATGAGCAGTTCTTC
CDR3: CASNKGREDEQFF

V: TRBV6-5
D: TRBD2
J: TRBJ2-3
size: once
DNA: TGTGCCAGCAGTTCCCGAGCGGGAATCGCGGATACGCAGTATTTT
CDR3: CASSSRAGIADTQYF

V: TRBV11-3
D: NA
J: TRBJ2-7
size: once
DNA: TGTGCCAGCAGCTCCCTGAGGGGTATCTACGAGCAGTACTTC
CDR3: CASSSLRGIYEQYF

V: TRBV7-2
D: NA
J: TRBJ2-5
size: medium-sized
DNA: TGTGCCAGCAGCTTAGTTGACTACCAAGAGACCCAGTACTTC
CDR3: CASSLVDYQETQYF

V: TRBV6-1
D: NA
J: TRBJ2-7
size: medium-sized
DNA: TGTGCCAGCAGCGACCGGGGAAGCTCCTACGAGCAGTACTTC
CDR3: CASSDRGSSYEQYF

V: TRBV6-4
D: NA
J: TRBJ2-1
size: medium-sized
DNA: TGTGCCAGCAGTGACGGGGACTCTGAAGCGGCTGAGCAGTTCTTC
CDR3: CASSDGDSEAAEQFF

V: TRBV6-1
D: NA
J: TRBJ2-2
size: medium-sized
DNA: TGTGCCAGCAGCCCCCCGGTGTCAGTCAACACCGGGGAGCTGTTTTTT
CDR3: CASSPPVSVNTGELFF

V: TRBV7-6
D: NA
J: TRBJ2-7
size: medium-sized
DNA: TGTGCCAGCAGCTACGAACTGGGAATATCTCCCTACAATGAGCAGTACTTC
CDR3: CASSYELGISPYNEQYF

V: TRBV10-1
D: NA
J: TRBJ1-1
size: NA
DNA: TGCGCCAGCAGTGAAAACGGCCCCGAGAACGCTGAAGCTTTCTTT
CDR3: CASSENGPENAEAFF

V: TRBV11-1
D: NA
J: TRBJ2-7
size: NA
DNA: TGTGCCAGCAGCTTAGTATGGGGACCAGGCAATGAGCAGTACTTC
CDR3: CASSLVWGPGNEQYF

V: TRBV27
D: NA
J: TRBJ2-1
size: NA
DNA: TGTGCCAGCAGACCCGACCCCTATCTCTACAATGAGCAGTTCTTC
CDR3: CASRPDPYLYNEQFF

V: TRBV27
D: TRBD1
J: TRBJ2-3
size: NA
DNA: TGTGCCAGCAGTTTGAATTCCGGGACAGGGGGCACAGATACGCAGTATTTT
CDR3: CASSLNSGTGGTDTQYF